A single sample gave rise to the 9 T cell receptor beta chains below, sequenced in a study of T cells in Graves' hyperthyroidism and ophthalmopathy. It was RNA transcripts that yielded the amplified TCR beta CDR3 regions. First-round RT-PCR of the TCR CDR3 relied on the HTBI primer set. MiXCR was run by TCRdb on the multiplex PCR reads, yielding one entry per CDR3 protein. The table includes 280,000 or so distinct CDR3 sequences, around 25% detected once. The sequenced sample was blood. Every receptor here comes from a man aged 35 to 55 with Graves' hyperthyroidism that later progressed to Graves' ophthalmopathy.

This clonotype was counted at least ten times. The gene calls are TRBV6-5 and TRBJ2-5, with 7 nucleotides matching TRBD2. The V segment lost 4 bases and the J segment 4 bases; nucleotides outside the gene matches: 3. From germline, CDR1 is MNHEY and CDR2 SVGAGI. The CDR3 is made up of 13 amino acids. This chain's CDR3 is CASSFLAGETQYF. CDR3 nucleotides: TGTGCCAGCAGTTTCTTAGCGGGAGAGACCCAGTACTTC.

The chain links TRBV12-3 or TRBV12-4 to TRBJ2-7; 15 bases fit TRBD2. CDR3 size: 15 residues. V gave up 7 bases and J gave up 3 bases; unmatched junction bases: 4. This CDR3 is CASTPGLAGGYEQYF. CDR3 sequence (DNA): TGTGCCAGCACCCCGGGACTAGCGGGGGGCTACGAGCAGTACTTC.

In this sample, this clonotype turned up many times. This sequence joins TRBV20-1 and TRBJ2-2, with D hard to call. Germline V gene data show CDR1 as DFQATT and CDR2 as SNEGSKA (reference sequence). The V end was cut by 6 bases, the J end by 7 bases, with 9 bases between. The CDR3 loop spans 11 amino acids. CDR3 sequence reads: CSARRFGELFF. In DNA form, the CDR3 reads TGCAGTGCGCGTCGGTTCGGGGAGCTGTTTTTT.

Many counts were recorded for this clonotype. V usage is TRBV24-1 and J usage is TRBJ1-5; no clear D gene. The CDR3 has 12 residues. Germline assignment: CDR1 KGHDR and CDR2 SFDVKD. The V and J ends lost 7 bases and 0 bases respectively, with 3 bases between them. CDR3 bases: TGTGCCACCAGCGATAGCAATCAGCCCCAGCATTTT. This codes for CATSDSNQPQHF.

This clonotype was observed at least ten times. The V gene is TRBV19, the J gene TRBJ2-5, with D perhaps matching TRBD2 (6 bases). The germline V gene encodes CDR1 LNHDA and CDR2 SQIVND (reference sequence). The V gene lost 3 bases and the J gene lost 9 bases, with 14 bases spanning the gap. The CDR3 has 13 amino acids. CDR3 protein: CASSMVVREAQYF. CDR3 sequence (DNA): TGTGCCAGTAGTATGGTGGTTAGGGAGGCCCAGTACTTC.

This clonotype has a count of ten or more. The chain links TRBV2 to TRBJ2-3; the D is unclear. The V and J ends lost 1 base and 8 bases respectively, with 10 bases between them. Germline V CDR1 and CDR2: SNHLY, FYNNEI. The CDR3 is 13 amino acids. The CDR3 nucleotides read TGTGCCAGCAGTGAAGAAGCCGGTGTTACGCAGTATTTT. Amino acid sequence: CASSEEAGVTQYF.

The table lists this clonotype with many counts. The CDR3 DNA reads TGTGCCTGGAGTCTCGGGGGGGCGTCGATCAATTCACCCCTCCACTTT. As protein: CAWSLGGASINSPLHF. The chain has TRBV30 and TRBJ1-6; maybe TRBD1 (6 bases). CDR1 is GTSNPN, CDR2 SVGIG, per germline (reference sequence). The CDR3 is made up of 16 amino acids. Trimming left V 2 bases short and J 7 bases short, with 18 bases between.

At least ten counts were recorded for this clonotype. Here the CDR3 DNA reads TGTGCCAGCAGTCCGACCTACAGGGGCCAAGAGACCCAGTACTTC. Residues: CASSPTYRGQETQYF. The chain carries TRBV3-1 and TRBJ2-5, with TRBD1 matching over 7 bases. The CDR3 runs 15 residues. V dropped 6 bases and J dropped 1; count of bases not matched to a gene: 8. The V gene's germline CDR1 is LGHDT and CDR2 YNNKEL (reference sequence).

This clonotype was seen repeatedly, ten times or more. The chain joins TRBV19 to TRBJ1-1; D ambiguous. Germline V gives CDR1 LNHDA, CDR2 SQIVND (reference sequence). The CDR3 has 13 amino acids. Trimming pared 2 bases from V and 0 bases from J, leaving 4 bases between. This CDR3 is CASSISVNTEAFF. Here the CDR3 DNA reads TGTGCCAGTAGTATATCGGTGAACACTGAAGCTTTCTTT.